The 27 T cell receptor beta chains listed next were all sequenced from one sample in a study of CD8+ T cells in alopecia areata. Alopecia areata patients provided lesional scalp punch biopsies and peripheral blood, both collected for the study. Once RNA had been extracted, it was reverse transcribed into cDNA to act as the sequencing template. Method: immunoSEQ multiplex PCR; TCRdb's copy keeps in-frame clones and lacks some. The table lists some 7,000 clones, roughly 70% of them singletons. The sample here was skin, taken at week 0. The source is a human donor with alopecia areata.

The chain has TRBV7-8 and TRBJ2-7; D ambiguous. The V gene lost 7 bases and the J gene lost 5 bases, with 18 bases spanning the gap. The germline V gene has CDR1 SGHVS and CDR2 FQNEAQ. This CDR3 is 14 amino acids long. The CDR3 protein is CASIAPWMNNEQYF. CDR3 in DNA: TGTGCCAGCATCGCCCCGTGGATGAACAACGAGCAGTACTTC. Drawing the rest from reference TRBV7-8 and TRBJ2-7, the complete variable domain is GAGVSQSPRYKVAKRGQDVALRCDPISGHVSLFWYQQALGQGPEFLTYFQNEAQLDKSGLPSDRFFAERPEGSVSTLKIQRTQQEDSAVYLCASIAPWMNNEQYFGPGTRLTVT.

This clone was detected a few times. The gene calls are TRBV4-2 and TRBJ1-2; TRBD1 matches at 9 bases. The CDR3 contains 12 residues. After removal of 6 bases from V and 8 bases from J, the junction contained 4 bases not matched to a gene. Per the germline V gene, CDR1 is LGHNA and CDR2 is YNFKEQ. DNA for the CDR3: TGTGCCAGCAGGGGGACAGGGTGGGGCTACACCTTC. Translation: CASRGTGWGYTF.

CDR3 sequence reads: CASSFAPSTEAFF. The CDR3 DNA reads as TGTGCCAGCAGTTTCGCCCCTAGCACTGAAGCTTTCTTT. The chain joins TRBV6-4 to TRBJ1-1, with D hard to call. V was cut by 5 bases and J by 4 bases, with 11 bases left in between. CDR3 length: 13 residues. Germline CDR1 MRHNA, CDR2 SNTAGT.

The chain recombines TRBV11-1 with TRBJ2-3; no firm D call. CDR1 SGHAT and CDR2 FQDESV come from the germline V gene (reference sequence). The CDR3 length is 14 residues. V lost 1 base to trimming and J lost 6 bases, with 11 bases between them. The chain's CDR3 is CASSLGGNLDTQYF. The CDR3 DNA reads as TGTGCCAGCAGCTTAGGTGGTAACCTGGATACGCAGTATTTT.

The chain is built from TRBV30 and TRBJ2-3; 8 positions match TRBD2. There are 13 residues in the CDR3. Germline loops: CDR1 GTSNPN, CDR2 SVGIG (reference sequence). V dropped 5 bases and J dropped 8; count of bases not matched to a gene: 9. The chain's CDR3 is CAWESGGPTTQYF. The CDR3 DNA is TGTGCCTGGGAGAGCGGGGGCCCCACTACGCAGTATTTT.

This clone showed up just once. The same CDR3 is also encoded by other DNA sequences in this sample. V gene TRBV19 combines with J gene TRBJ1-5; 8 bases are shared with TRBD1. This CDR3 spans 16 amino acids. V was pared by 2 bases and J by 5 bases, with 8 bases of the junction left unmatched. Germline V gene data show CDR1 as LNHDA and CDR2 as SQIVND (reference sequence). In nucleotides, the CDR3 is TGTGCCAGTAGTATACTCTACGCAGGGGGCGATCAGCCCCAGCATTTT. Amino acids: CASSILYAGGDQPQHF.

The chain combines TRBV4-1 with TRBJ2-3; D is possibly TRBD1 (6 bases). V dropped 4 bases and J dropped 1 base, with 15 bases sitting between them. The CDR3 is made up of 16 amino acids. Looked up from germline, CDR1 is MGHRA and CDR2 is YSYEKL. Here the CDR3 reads CASSPLWGRGTDTQYF. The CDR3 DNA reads TGCGCCAGCAGCCCCCTTTGGGGGCGAGGCACAGATACGCAGTATTTT.

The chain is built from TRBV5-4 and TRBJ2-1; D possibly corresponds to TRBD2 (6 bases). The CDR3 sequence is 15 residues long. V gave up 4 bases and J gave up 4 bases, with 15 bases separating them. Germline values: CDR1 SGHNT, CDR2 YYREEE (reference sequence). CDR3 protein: CASSGQSGVYNEQFF. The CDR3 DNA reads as TGTGCCAGCAGCGGCCAGTCGGGGGTTTACAATGAGCAGTTCTTC.

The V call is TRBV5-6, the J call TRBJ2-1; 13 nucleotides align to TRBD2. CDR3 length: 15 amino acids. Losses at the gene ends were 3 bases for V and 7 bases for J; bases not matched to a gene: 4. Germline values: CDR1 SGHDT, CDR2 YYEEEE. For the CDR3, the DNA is TGTGCCAGCAGCTCGTGGACTAGCGGGGGAAATGAGCAGTTCTTC. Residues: CASSSWTSGGNEQFF.

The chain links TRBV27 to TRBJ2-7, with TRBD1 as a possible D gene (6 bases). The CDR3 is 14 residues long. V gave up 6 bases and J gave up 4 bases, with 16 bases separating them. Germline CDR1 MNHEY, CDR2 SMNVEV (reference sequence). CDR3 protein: CASSPTGSGYEQYF. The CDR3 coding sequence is TGTGCCAGCAGCCCAACAGGGTCCGGTTACGAGCAGTACTTC.

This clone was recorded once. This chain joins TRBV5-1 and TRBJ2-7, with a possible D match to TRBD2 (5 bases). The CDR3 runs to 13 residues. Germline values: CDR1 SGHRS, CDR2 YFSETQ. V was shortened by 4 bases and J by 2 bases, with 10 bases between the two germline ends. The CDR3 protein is CASSPPGAYEQYF. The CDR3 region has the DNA TGCGCCAGCAGCCCCCCCGGGGCCTACGAGCAGTACTTC.

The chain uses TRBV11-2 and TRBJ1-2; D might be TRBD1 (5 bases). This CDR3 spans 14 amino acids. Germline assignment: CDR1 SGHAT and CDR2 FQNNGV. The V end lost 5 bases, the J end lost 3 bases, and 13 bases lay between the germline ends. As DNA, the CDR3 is TGTGCCAGCAGCCCAGGGTGGGAGGACTATGGCTACACCTTC. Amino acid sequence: CASSPGWEDYGYTF.

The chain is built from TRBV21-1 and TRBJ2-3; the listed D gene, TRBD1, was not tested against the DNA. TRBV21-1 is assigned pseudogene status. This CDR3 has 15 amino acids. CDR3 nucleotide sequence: TGTGCCAGCAGCTCGGACAGTACTGGCACAGATACGCAGTATTTT. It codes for CASSSDSTGTDTQYF.

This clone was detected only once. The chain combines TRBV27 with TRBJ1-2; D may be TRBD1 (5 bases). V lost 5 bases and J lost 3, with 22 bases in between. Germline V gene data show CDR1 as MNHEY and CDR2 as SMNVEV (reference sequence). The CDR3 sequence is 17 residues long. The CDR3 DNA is TGTGCCAGCAGTCTCGCTACGGGCAGGGCGGGGGACTATGGCTACACCTTC. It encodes CASSLATGRAGDYGYTF.

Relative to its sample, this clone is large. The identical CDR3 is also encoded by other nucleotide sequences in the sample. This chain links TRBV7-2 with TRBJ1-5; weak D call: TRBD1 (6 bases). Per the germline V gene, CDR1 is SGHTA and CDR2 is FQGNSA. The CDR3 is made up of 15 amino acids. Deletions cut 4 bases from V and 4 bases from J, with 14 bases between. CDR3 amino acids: CASSSGTRENQPQHF. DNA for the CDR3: TGTGCCAGCAGCTCTGGGACAAGGGAAAATCAGCCCCAGCATTTT. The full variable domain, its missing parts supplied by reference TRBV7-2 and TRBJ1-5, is GAGVSQSPSNKVTEKGKDVELRCDPISGHTALYWYRQSLGQGLEFLIYFQGNSAPDKSGLPSDRFSAERTGGSVSTLTIQRTQQEDSAVYLCASSSGTRENQPQHFGDGTRLSIL.

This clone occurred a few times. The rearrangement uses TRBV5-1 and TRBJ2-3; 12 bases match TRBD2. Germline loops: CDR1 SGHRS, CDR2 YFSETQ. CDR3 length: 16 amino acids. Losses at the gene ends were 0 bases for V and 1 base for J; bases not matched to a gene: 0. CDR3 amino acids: CASSLGLAGGTDTQYF. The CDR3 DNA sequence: TGCGCCAGCAGCTTGGGACTAGCGGGGGGCACAGATACGCAGTATTTT.

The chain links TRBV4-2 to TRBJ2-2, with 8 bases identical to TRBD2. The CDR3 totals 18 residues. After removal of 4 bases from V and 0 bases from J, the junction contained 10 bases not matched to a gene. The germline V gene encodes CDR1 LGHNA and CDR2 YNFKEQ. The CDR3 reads CASSPLVGRGANTGELFF. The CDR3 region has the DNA TGTGCCAGCAGCCCCCTCGTGGGGCGGGGGGCGAACACCGGGGAGCTGTTTTTT.

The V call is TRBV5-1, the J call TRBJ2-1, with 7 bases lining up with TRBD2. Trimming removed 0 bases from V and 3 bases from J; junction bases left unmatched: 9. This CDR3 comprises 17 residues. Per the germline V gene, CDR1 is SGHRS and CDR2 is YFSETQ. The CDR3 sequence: CASSLVPPTSDYNEQFF. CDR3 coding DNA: TGCGCCAGCAGCTTGGTCCCTCCTACTAGCGACTACAATGAGCAGTTCTTC.

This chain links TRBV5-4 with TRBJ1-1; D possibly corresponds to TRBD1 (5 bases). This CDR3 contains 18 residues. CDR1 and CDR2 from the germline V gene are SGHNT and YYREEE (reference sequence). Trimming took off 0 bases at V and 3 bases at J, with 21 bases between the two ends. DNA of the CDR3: TGTGCCAGCAGCTTGGGTTTCGTTGGCAGGACGGGGGACACTGAAGCTTTCTTT. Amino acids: CASSLGFVGRTGDTEAFF.

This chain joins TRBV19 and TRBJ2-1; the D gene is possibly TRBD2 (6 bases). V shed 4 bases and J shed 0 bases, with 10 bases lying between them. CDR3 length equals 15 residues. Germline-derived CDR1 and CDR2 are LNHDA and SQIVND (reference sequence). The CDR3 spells CASSKSGLSYNEQFF. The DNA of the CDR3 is TGTGCCAGTAGTAAAAGCGGGCTCTCCTACAATGAGCAGTTCTTC.

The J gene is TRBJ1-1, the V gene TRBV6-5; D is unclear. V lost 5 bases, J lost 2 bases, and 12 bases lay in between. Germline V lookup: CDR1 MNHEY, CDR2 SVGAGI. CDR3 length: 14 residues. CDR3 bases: TGTGCCAGCAGTCACCGGACCGAAAACACTGAAGCTTTCTTT. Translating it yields CASSHRTENTEAFF.

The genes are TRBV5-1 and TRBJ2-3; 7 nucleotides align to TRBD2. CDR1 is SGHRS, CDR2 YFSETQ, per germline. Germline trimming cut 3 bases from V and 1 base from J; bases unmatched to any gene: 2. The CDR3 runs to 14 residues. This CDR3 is CASSWGGGTDTQYF. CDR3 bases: TGCGCCAGCAGCTGGGGAGGGGGCACAGATACGCAGTATTTT.

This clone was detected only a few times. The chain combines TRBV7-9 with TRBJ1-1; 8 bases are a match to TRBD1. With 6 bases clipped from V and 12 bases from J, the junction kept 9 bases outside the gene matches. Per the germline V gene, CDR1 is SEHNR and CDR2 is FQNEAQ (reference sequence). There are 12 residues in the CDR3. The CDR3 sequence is CASSRTDRGPFF. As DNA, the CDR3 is TGTGCCAGCAGTCGAACTGACAGGGGACCTTTCTTT. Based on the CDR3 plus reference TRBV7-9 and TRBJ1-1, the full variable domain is DTGVSQNPRHKITKRGQNVTFRCDPISEHNRLYWYRQTLGQGPEFLTYFQNEAQLEKSRLLSDRFSAERPKGSFSTLEIQRTEQGDSAMYLCASSRTDRGPFFGQGTRLTVV.

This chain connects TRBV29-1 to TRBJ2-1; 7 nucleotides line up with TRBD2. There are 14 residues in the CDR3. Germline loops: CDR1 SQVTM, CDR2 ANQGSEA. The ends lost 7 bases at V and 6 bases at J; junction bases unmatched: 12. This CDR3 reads CSAGSGAAFNEQFF. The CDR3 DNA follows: TGCAGCGCCGGAAGCGGGGCCGCTTTCAATGAGCAGTTCTTC.

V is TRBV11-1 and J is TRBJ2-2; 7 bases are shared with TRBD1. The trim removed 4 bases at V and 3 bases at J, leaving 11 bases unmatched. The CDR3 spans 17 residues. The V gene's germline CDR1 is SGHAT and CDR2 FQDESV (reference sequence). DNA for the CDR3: TGTGCCAGCAGCTCTAGTGGAAGACAGGGCCACACCGGGGAGCTGTTTTTT. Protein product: CASSSSGRQGHTGELFF.

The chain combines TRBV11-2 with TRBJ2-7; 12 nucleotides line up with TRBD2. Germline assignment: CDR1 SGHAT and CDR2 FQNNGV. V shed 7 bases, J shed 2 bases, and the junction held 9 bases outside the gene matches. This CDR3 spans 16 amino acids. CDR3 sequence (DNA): TGTGCCAGCAACATCCTACTAGCGGGGGGCCCCTACGAGCAGTACTTC. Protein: CASNILLAGGPYEQYF.

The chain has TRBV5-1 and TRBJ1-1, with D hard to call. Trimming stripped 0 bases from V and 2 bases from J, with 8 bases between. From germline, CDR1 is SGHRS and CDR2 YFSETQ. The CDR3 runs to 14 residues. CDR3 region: CASSLVPENTEAFF. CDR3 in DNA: TGCGCCAGCAGCTTGGTTCCGGAAAACACTGAAGCTTTCTTT.